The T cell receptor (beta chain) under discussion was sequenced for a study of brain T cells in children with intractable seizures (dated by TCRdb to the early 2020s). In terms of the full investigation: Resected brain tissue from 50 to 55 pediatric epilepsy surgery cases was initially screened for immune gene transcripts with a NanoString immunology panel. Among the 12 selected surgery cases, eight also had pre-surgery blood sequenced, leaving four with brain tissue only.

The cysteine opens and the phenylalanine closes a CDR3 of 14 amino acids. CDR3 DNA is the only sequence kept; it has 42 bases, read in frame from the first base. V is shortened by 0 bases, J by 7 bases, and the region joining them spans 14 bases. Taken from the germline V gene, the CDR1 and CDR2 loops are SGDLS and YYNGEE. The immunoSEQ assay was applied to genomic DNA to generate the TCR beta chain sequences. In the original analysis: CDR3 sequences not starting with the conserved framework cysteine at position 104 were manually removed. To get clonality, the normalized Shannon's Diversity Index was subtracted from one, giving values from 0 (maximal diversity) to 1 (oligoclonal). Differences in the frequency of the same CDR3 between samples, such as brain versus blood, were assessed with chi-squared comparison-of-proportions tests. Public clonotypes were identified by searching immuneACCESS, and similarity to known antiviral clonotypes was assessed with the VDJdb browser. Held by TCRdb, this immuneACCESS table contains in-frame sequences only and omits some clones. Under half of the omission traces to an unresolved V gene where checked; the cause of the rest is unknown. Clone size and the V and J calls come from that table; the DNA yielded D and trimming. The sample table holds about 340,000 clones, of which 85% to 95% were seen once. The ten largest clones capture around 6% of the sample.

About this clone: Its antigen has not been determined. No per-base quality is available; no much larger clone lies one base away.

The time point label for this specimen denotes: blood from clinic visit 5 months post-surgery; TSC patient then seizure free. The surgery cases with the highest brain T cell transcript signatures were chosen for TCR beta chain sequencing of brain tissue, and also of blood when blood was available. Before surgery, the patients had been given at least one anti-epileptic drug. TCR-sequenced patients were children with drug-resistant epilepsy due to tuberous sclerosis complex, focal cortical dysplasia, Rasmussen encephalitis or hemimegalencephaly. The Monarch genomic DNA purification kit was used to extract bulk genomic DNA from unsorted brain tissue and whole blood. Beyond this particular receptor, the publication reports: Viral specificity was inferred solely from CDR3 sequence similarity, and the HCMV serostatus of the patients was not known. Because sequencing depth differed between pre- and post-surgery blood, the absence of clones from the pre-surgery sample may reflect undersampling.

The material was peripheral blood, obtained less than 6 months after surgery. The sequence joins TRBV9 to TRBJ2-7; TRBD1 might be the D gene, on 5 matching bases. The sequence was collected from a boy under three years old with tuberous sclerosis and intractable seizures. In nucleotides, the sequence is TGTGCCAGCAGCGTAGGTTGGGTGGGGCAGGAGCAGTACTTC. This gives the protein CASSVGWVGQEQYF.